The rows below give T cell receptor beta chains drawn from one sample of a study of blood T cell repertoires in COVID-19. Assay used: immunoSEQ multiplex PCR; TCRdb lists only in-frame clones, some missing. There are some 150,000 clones in the sample; 70% to 85% occur only once, and 9.8% lies in the top ten. The sequencing sample was made of peripheral blood. Every receptor here comes from a woman aged 45-65 years with acute or convalescent COVID-19. Each CDR3 is given with its conserved first and last residue. The order of the fields is J gene, V gene, CDR3 protein.

TRBJ1-2	TRBV2	CASSAAGYGYTF
TRBJ1-2	TRBV7-3	CASGSPGGRGYTF
TRBJ2-1	TRBV5-8	CASSSPGLAGGSGNEQFF
TRBJ1-5	TRBV28	CASSLGQAPQHF
TRBJ1-2	TRBV28	CASSYPTGANYGYTF
TRBJ2-3	TRBV7-8	CASSLAGSRDTQYF
TRBJ2-2	TRBV29-1	CSVGYGSVTGELFF
TRBJ1-6	TRBV3-1/TRBV3-2	CASSQDASYSPLHF
TRBJ2-3	TRBV6-5	CASSWTGSTDTQYF
TRBJ2-7	TRBV27	CASRVPGGSSYEQYF
TRBJ1-1	TRBV12-3/TRBV12-4	CASSFAENTEAFF
TRBJ2-1	TRBV6-6	CASSSTGTSGYNEQFF
TRBJ2-5	TRBV29-1	CSVVHSSRETQYF
TRBJ1-1	TRBV12-3/TRBV12-4	CASSPGGSEAFF
TRBJ2-7	TRBV3-1/TRBV3-2	CASSHEPLNSGRGSEQYF
TRBJ2-3	TRBV4-1	CASSQLRTSGGVVDTQYF
TRBJ2-6	TRBV5-4	CASSWPGGSGANVLTF
TRBJ2-1	TRBV5-1	CASSLDLGSGAFNEQFF
TRBJ1-5	TRBV18	CASSPDRGSGQPQHF
TRBJ2-1	TRBV18	CASSPRREEQFF
TRBJ2-7	TRBV4-3	CASSQEVTSYEQYF
TRBJ2-6	TRBV25-1	CASNHYGDSGANVLTF
TRBJ2-7	TRBV18	CASSPQGAQTYEQYF
TRBJ2-7	TRBV5-5	CASSLARIEQYF
TRBJ2-7	TRBV28	CASSLFGGEGRYEQYF
TRBJ1-1	TRBV9	CASSVALGGNTEAFF
TRBJ2-2	TRBV2	CASSDHGRTGLTGELFF
TRBJ2-2	TRBV18	CASSRLQGADTGELFF
TRBJ1-4	TRBV7-2	CASSPDRRNEKLFF